The subject of this entry is one T cell receptor beta chain. Its antigen is unknown. The CDR3 is 13 residues long. Germline V gene sequence: CDR1 KGHSH, CDR2 LQKENI. This sample stems from a study of monozygotic twins with inflammatory bowel disease. Overall study findings and caveats: The sharing of clonotypes with others was lower in IBD patients than in healthy twins, especially with disease activity. Researchers reported no repertoire similarity difference between concordant and discordant twins, possibly from limited power.

The cDNA of both the TCRalpha and TCRbeta chains was subjected to two nested PCRs of about 15 and 9 cycles. No DNA is given; TCRdb re-called the 5' RACE reads and lists each CDR3 protein once. The clone table shows 330,000 or so distinct CDR3 sequences, with the ten largest holding roughly 2%. The chain employs TRBV18 and TRBJ2-5. This sequence originates from a human donor with ulcerative colitis or Crohn's disease, or a healthy co-twin of an affected twin (not recorded which). The sample taken for sequencing was blood. CDR3 sequence: CASSPPNAKTQYF.